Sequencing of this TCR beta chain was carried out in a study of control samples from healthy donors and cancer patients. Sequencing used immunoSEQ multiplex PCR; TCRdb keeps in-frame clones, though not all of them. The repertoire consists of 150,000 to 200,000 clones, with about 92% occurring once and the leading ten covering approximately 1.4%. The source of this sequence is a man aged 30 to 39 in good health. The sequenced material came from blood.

CDR3 bases: TGTGCCAGTAGTCCGGCGGGTCCTGAAGCTTTCTTT. Amino acids: CASSPAGPEAFF. The chain uses TRBV19 and TRBJ1-1; D remains ambiguous. The V end was cut by 5 bases, the J end by 6 bases, with 10 bases between. CDR3 size: 12 residues. Per the germline V gene, CDR1 is LNHDA and CDR2 is SQIVND (reference sequence).